This TCR beta chain came from a study of blood T cell repertoires in COVID-19. V was clipped by 3 bases and J by 3 bases; unmatched bases: 0. Germline-derived CDR1 and CDR2 are SGHNT and YENEEA. The CDR3 totals 14 residues. The data were produced by immunoSEQ multiplex PCR, yet TCRdb's version contains in-frame clones alone and is incomplete. This sample has 200,000 to 250,000 clones, with about 80% found just once. J is TRBJ2-5 and V is TRBV11-3; 11 positions match TRBD2. Sequencing was performed on PBMCs or T cells enriched from blood (not recorded which). The receptor was isolated from a man aged 35-49 years who had recovered from COVID-19. CDR3 residues: CASSFSGGEETQYF. The CDR3 DNA sequence: TGTGCCAGCAGCTTTAGCGGGGGGGAAGAGACCCAGTACTTC.